The clone carrying this T cell receptor (beta chain) occurred a few times. Its antigen is currently unknown. The sample is drawn from a study of early T cells in non-severe SARS-CoV-2 infection. Whole-study context: Chains stayed unpaired after sequencing of bulk RNA from unsorted whole blood.

Study-level points and caveats: Sequences matched to VDJdb favored anti-spike CD8 responses, while private and CD4 specificities were missed.

Unique molecular identifiers were affixed to single, distinct cDNA molecules. TCRdb recomputed calls from the 5' RACE reads with MiXCR, one row per CDR3 protein. The sample contains 77,000 or so distinct CDR3 sequences, roughly 15% of which appear only once. This TCR was recovered from an adult who was a healthcare worker with PCR-confirmed SARS-CoV-2 infection or an uninfected control (not recorded which). Sample: whole blood, taken at baseline.

The CDR3 DNA follows: TGTGCCATCAGTGAGGGGGGCAGCTATTATGAAGCTTTCTTT. This encodes CAISEGGSYYEAFF. J is TRBJ1-1 and V is TRBV10-3, with a possible D match to TRBD1 (6 bases). The CDR3 extends over 14 amino acids. The V gene lost 2 bases and the J gene lost 7 bases, with 14 bases spanning the gap. CDR1 and CDR2 from the germline V gene are ENHRY and SYGVKD.